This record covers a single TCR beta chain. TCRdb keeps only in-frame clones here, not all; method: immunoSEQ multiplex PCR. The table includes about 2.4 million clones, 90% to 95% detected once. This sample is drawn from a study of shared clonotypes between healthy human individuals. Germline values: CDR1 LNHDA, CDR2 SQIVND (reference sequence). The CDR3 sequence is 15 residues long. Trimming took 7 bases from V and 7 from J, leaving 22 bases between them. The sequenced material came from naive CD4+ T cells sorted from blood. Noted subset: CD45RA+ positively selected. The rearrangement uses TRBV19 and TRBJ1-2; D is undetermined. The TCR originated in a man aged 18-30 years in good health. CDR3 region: CASNPPANMGGGYTF. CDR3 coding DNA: TGTGCCAGTAATCCCCCGGCCAACATGGGAGGTGGCTACACCTTC.